This entry features one T cell receptor (beta chain) sequence. What it binds is not known. The sample comes from a study of cytomegalovirus exposure and HLA in healthy donors. Study as a whole: Earlier findings included some 100 million unique TCR beta sequences obtained from about 180 million T cells. Study-level findings and limits: A previous analysis found most TCR beta V segments productive roughly 87% or roughly 30% of the time.

The PCR ran on 60 Vbeta and 13 Jbeta primers. In the original analysis: Later reanalysis found 75 million to 100 million unique TCR beta chains, around 11 million of them shared. Only in-frame clones appear in the TCRdb table, and some are missing; sequencing was by immunoSEQ multiplex PCR. Clone size and the V and J calls come from that table; the DNA yielded D and trimming. There are approximately 170,000 clones in the sample; under 80% occur only once, and over 3% lies in the top ten. This CDR3 has 12 amino acids. Trimming stripped 2 bases from V and 6 bases from J, with 6 bases between. The germline V gene encodes CDR1 KGHSH and CDR2 LQKENI.

The sequenced sample was PBMCs. The TCR originated in a female donor in good health and CMV-seronegative. This rearrangement joins TRBV18 to TRBJ2-3; D is undetermined. The CDR3 bases are TGTGCCAGCTCACCAACGACTGATACGCAGTATTTT. Translation gives CASSPTTDTQYF.